This TCR beta chain was recorded in a study of technical replicates of blood from several donors. Libraries were prepared by immunoSEQ multiplex PCR; TCRdb keeps only in-frame clonotypes and omits some of them. Of approximately 75,000 clones in the sample, around 97% were seen once. Losses at the gene ends were 6 bases for V and 6 bases for J; bases not matched to a gene: 7. Germline CDR1 SGHTA, CDR2 FQGNSA. The CDR3 totals 15 residues. The V call is TRBV7-2, the J call TRBJ2-2; TRBD2 matches at 10 bases. The sequence was collected from a human donor in good health. Specimen: T cells isolated from PBMCs. As DNA, the CDR3 is TGTGCCAGCAGTCTAGCCGGGACTAGCGCCGGGGAGCTGTTTTTT. Encoded protein: CASSLAGTSAGELFF.